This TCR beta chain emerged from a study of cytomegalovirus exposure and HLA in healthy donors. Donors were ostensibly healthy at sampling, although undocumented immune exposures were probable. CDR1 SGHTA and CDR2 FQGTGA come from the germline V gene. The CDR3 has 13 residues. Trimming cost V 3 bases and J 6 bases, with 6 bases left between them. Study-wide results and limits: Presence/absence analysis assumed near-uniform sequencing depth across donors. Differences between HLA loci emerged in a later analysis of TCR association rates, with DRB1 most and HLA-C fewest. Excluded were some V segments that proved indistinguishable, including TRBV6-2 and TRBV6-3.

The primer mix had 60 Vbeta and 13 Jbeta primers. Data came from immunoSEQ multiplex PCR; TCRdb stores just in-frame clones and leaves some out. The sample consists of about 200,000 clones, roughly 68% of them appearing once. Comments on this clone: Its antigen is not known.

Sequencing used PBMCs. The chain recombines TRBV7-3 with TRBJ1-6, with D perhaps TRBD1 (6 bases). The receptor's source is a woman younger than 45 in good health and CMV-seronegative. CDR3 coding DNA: TGTGCCAGCAGCTTGGACAGTAATTCACCCCTCCACTTT. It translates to CASSLDSNSPLHF. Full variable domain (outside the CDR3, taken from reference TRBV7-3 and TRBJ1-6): GAGVSQTPSNKVTEKGKYVELRCDPISGHTALYWYRQSLGQGPEFLIYFQGTGAADDSGLPNDRFFAVRPEGSVSTLKIQRTERGDSAVYLCASSLDSNSPLHFGNGTRLTVT.